The rows below give T cell receptor beta chains drawn from one sample of a study of blood T cell repertoires in COVID-19. The repertoire was sequenced with immunoSEQ multiplex PCR; TCRdb's copy has only in-frame clones and lacks some. The profile shows 30,000 or so clones, 65% to 90% of them singletons. Sequenced: peripheral blood. The receptor source for this set is an elderly woman with active or convalescent COVID-19. CDR3s include the opening cysteine and the closing phenylalanine or tryptophan. The D gene is left open where the match is weak.

j_gene	d_gene	v_gene	CDR3aa
TRBJ1-6	TRBD1	TRBV18	CASSREQGGSSYNSPLHF
TRBJ2-2	TRBD1	TRBV5-6	CASSSWAGGRTGELFF
TRBJ1-3	NA	TRBV5-1	CASSLKGISGFDSGNTIYF
TRBJ1-1	NA	TRBV7-9	CASSLEGGEAFF
TRBJ2-7	NA	TRBV5-4	CASSLGSAYEQYF
TRBJ2-5	TRBD2	TRBV19	CASRGLAAEETQYF
TRBJ2-1	TRBD2	TRBV27	CASSFLSGDYNEQFF
TRBJ2-7	NA	TRBV11-3	CASSLYSSYEQYF
TRBJ2-1	NA	TRBV18	CASSPRGSHGDEQFF
TRBJ2-2	TRBD2	TRBV7-3	CASSPHRAGGINTGELFF
TRBJ2-1	TRBD1	TRBV7-2	CASSLRTGSSYNEQFF
TRBJ2-2	NA	TRBV5-1	CASSWGDGTNTGELFF
TRBJ2-2	TRBD2	TRBV19	CASSPQTSRHTGELFF
TRBJ2-2	NA	TRBV9	CASSVALEGAGTGELFF
TRBJ1-5	NA	TRBV10-3	CAISESGQGRQPQHF
TRBJ1-3	TRBD1	TRBV9	CASSVEGQGNTIYF
TRBJ2-3	TRBD1	TRBV19	CASSIPQGRTDTQYF
TRBJ2-7	NA	TRBV7-2	CASSLVARTYEQYF
TRBJ1-2	TRBD1	TRBV3-1/TRBV3-2	CASSQTGTGFGYTF
TRBJ1-6	NA	TRBV19	CASSESTGGNSPLHF
TRBJ2-7	TRBD1	TRBV5-8	CASSSRGLTYEQYF
TRBJ2-3	TRBD2	TRBV5-1	CASSSGLAGVDTQYF
TRBJ2-1	TRBD1	TRBV5-1	CASSRGTGGAYNEQFF
TRBJ1-1	NA	TRBV5-1	CASSQLQGTEAFF
TRBJ1-1	TRBD1	TRBV28	CASSHRGANTEAFF
TRBJ1-2	NA	TRBV11-2	CASSPRGGFGYTF
TRBJ1-6	TRBD1	TRBV6-5	CASKQEGQGNSPLHF
TRBJ2-5	NA	TRBV7-9	CASMPGGAETQYF
TRBJ1-6	TRBD1	TRBV19	CASSNGQGGGSPLHF
TRBJ1-5	TRBD1	TRBV7-7	CASSNRDRGPWGHNSNQPQHF
TRBJ1-1	TRBD1	TRBV15	CATSNRGPPEAFF
TRBJ1-2	NA	TRBV18	CASSPLSAQEGYTF
TRBJ2-2	NA	TRBV24-1	CATSAGVSRELFF
TRBJ2-5	TRBD1	TRBV19	CASSMGQGWETQYF
TRBJ2-7	NA	TRBV14	CASSQGPGTSGKDTYEQYF
TRBJ2-7	TRBD2	TRBV28	CASSPGLAGPYEQYF
TRBJ1-5	NA	TRBV6-1	CASSEGWRSRDQPQHF
TRBJ2-7	NA	TRBV9	CASSVDGSSYEQYF
TRBJ2-5	TRBD2	TRBV18	CASSPTSGNQETQYF
TRBJ2-3	TRBD1	TRBV7-2	CASSIGTGRGDTQYF
TRBJ2-2	TRBD2	TRBV10-3	CAISERGGRTGELFF
TRBJ2-3	NA	TRBV7-3	CASSRQGTFPEDTQYF
TRBJ1-6	TRBD1	TRBV12-5	CASVPDRDSPLHF
TRBJ2-7	NA	TRBV21-1	CAGSTSGSGEQYF
TRBJ1-1	TRBD1	TRBV30	CAWSESGGTEAFF
TRBJ1-2	NA	TRBV6-1	CASSDQPGGGYTF
TRBJ2-5	NA	TRBV11-2	CASSLQPSQETQYF
TRBJ1-2	TRBD1	TRBV25-1	CATASTGTGDYGYTF
TRBJ1-3	TRBD1	TRBV5-6	CASSPDGQASGNTIYF
TRBJ2-7	TRBD2	TRBV5-4	CASSPRLAGNFEQYF
TRBJ2-7	NA	TRBV11-2	CASSLRQYYEQYF
TRBJ2-1	TRBD1	TRBV11-2	CASSLRGQGAINSYNEQFF
TRBJ1-1	NA	TRBV19	CASSIGQIEAFF
TRBJ2-7	NA	TRBV15	CATSRDQAGEQYF